The source of this T cell receptor (beta chain) is a study of Graves' ophthalmopathy and Graves' hyperthyroidism. About the study: The stable label applied to hyperthyroidism with no ophthalmopathy within 18 months of follow-up.

Scientists amplified the TCR beta CDR3 regions from RNA transcripts. The first round was an RT-PCR with HTBI primers, and the second round was a multiplex PCR. TCRdb independently ran MiXCR on the multiplex PCR reads; one entry per CDR3 protein. Of about 600,000 distinct CDR3 sequences in the sample, under 40% were seen once. No donor had other autoimmune disease, uncontrolled infection, pregnancy or lactation. Patients were diagnosed from clinical symptoms, serum thyroxine, TRAb, thyroid ultrasound and orbital computed tomography. Trimming stripped 0 bases from V and 3 bases from J, with 6 bases between. This CDR3 has 13 residues. Germline V lookup: CDR1 SGDLS, CDR2 YYNGEE.

The specimen was peripheral blood or thyroid tissue (not recorded which). The J gene is TRBJ1-1, the V gene TRBV9, with D possibly TRBD1 on 5 matching bases. The receptor comes from an adult man with Graves' hyperthyroidism. The CDR3 spells CASSVEQDTEAFF. DNA of the CDR3: TGTGCCAGCAGCGTAGAACAGGACACTGAAGCTTTCTTT. The whole variable domain, remainder taken from reference TRBV9 and TRBJ1-1, is DSGVTQTPKHLITATGQRVTLRCSPRSGDLSVYWYQQSLDQGLQFLIQYYNGEERAKGNILERFSAQQFPDLHSELNLSSLELGDSALYFCASSVEQDTEAFFGQGTRLTVV.